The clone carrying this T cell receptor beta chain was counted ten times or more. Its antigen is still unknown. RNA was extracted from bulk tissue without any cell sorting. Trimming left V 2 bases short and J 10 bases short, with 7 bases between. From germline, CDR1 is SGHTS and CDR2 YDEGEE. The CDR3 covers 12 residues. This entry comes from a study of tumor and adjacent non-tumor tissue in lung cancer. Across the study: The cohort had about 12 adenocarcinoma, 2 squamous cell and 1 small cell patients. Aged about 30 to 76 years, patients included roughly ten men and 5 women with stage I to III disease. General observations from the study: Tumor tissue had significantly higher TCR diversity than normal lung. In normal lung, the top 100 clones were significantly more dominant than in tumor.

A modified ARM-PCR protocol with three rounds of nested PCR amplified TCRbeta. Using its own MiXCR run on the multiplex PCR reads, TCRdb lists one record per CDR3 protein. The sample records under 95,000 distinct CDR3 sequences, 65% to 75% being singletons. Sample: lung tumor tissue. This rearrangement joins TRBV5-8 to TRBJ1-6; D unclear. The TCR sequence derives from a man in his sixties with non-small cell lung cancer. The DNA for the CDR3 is TGTGCCAGCAGCTTAAGGAGATCACCCCTCCACTTT. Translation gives CASSLRRSPLHF.